This T cell receptor beta chain was identified in a study of blood T cell repertoires in COVID-19. Study-level background: PBMCs, B-cell-depleted T cells, or T cells were the source of the cDNA or gDNA that made up the material.

Sample share makes this clone medium-sized. The CDR3 runs to 16 residues. CDR1 SGHNT and CDR2 YYREEE come from the germline V gene (reference sequence). V was shortened by 0 bases and J by 0 bases, with 7 bases between the two germline ends. All enrollees were roughly 18 to 95 years old and from approximately 25 US areas. Donors of Cohort 3 who recovered were those that had two negative PCRs, clearance, or symptom resolution. The table came from immunoSEQ multiplex PCR; TCRdb's copy has only in-frame clones and leaves some out. The sample holds around 300,000 clones, roughly nine tenths seen once. The clonotype was recovered from a woman under 30 who had recovered from COVID-19. The source material was PBMCs or T cells enriched from blood (not recorded which). V is TRBV5-4 and J is TRBJ1-6; D gene unclear. The CDR3 region is CASSLVGSSYNSPLHF. The CDR3 DNA reads as TGTGCCAGCAGCTTGGTAGGGAGCTCCTATAATTCACCCCTCCACTTT.